This TCR beta chain was sequenced during a study of Graves' ophthalmopathy and Graves' hyperthyroidism. About the research overall: Ophthalmopathy not arising within 18 months of follow-up defined hyperthyroidism as stable.

Amplified material comprised TCR beta CDR3 regions derived from RNA transcripts. RT-PCR with HTBI primers came first, then second-round multiplex PCR. Via MiXCR, TCRdb re-called the multiplex PCR reads, giving one row per CDR3 protein. Among 900,000 to 1,200,000 distinct CDR3 sequences listed, about 36% were seen once. The length of the CDR3 is 15 residues. CDR1 and CDR2 (germline): MGHDK, SYGVNS. The ends lost 1 base at V and 0 bases at J; junction bases unmatched: 3. This clonotype has at least ten counts. This clonotype originated in an adult man with Graves' hyperthyroidism. This chain connects TRBV25-1 to TRBJ2-7; 7 bases map to TRBD2. Sequenced: peripheral blood or thyroid tissue (not recorded which). DNA of the CDR3: TGTGCCAGCAGTGAATCTGGGGGGGTCTCCTACGAGCAGTACTTC. Amino acids: CASSESGGVSYEQYF.